Below are 14 T cell receptor beta chains sequenced from a single sample in a study of OX40 agonist ivuxolimab in advanced cancers. Method: immunoSEQ multiplex PCR; TCRdb's copy keeps in-frame clones and lacks some. The table shows around 66,000 clones, with roughly nine tenths occurring only once. The input for sequencing was CD4+ or CD8+ T cells sorted from blood, taken in a trial of the OX40 agonist ivuxolimab. Receptor source: an adult with an advanced solid tumor such as melanoma, head and neck, liver or kidney cancer.

The CDR3 here is CAIKRGREGYTF. CDR3 in DNA: TGTGCTATCAAGCGGGGGAGGGAGGGCTACACCTTC. V and J are TRBV28 and TRBJ1-2; D possibly corresponds to TRBD1 (5 bases). Germline V gene data show CDR1 as MDHEN and CDR2 as SYDVKM. CDR3 length equals 12 residues.

The chain recombines TRBV9 with TRBJ2-2; D is possibly TRBD1 or TRBD2 (5 bases each). The germline gives CDR1 SGDLS, CDR2 YYNGEE. There are 15 residues in the CDR3. The ends were cut back, 2 bases at V and 0 bases at J, with 8 bases in the middle. The CDR3 DNA reads as TGTGCCAGCAGCGTGGGACCGACGAACACCGGGGAGCTGTTTTTT. This codes for CASSVGPTNTGELFF.

This clone is a singleton in its sample. The sample contains more than one DNA sequence encoding this CDR3. The rearrangement links TRBV5-1 to TRBJ2-3; weak D call: TRBD1 (5 bases). This CDR3 is built from 14 residues. The V end lost 0 bases, the J end lost 2 bases, and 7 bases lay between the germline ends. Germline V gene data show CDR1 as SGHRS and CDR2 as YFSETQ. CDR3 nucleotide sequence: TGCGCCAGCAGCTTGGGACAGAACACAGATACGCAGTATTTT. Translating gives CASSLGQNTDTQYF.

The rearrangement joins TRBV7-2 to TRBJ1-5; 7 bases line up with TRBD1. V shed 2 bases, J shed 9 bases, and the junction held 7 bases outside the gene matches. The CDR3 is made up of 14 amino acids. Germline assignment: CDR1 SGHTA and CDR2 FQGNSA. The DNA for the CDR3 is TGTGCCAGCAGCTTAAAGGGGGCCGAGGGGCCCCAGCATTTT. This encodes CASSLKGAEGPQHF.

The chain combines TRBV30 with TRBJ1-6; D gene uncertain. This CDR3 has 14 amino acids. The V end was cut by 1 base, the J end by 4 bases, with 8 bases between. Germline V CDR1 and CDR2: GTSNPN, SVGIG (reference sequence). In DNA form, the CDR3 reads TGTGCCTGGAGTGGCCGAACTTATAATTCACCCCTCCACTTT. It codes for CAWSGRTYNSPLHF.

The V gene is TRBV7-9, the J gene TRBJ2-7; a possible D gene is TRBD2 (5 bases). The CDR3 runs to 14 residues. Looked up from germline, CDR1 is SEHNR and CDR2 is FQNEAQ (reference sequence). V lost 5 bases and J lost 4, with 15 bases in between. The CDR3 coding sequence is TGTGCCAGCAGCCCATCACTTGGGAGTTACGAGCAGTACTTC. Translation gives CASSPSLGSYEQYF.

This rearrangement joins TRBV5-6 to TRBJ2-1; D remains ambiguous. CDR1 and CDR2 from the germline V gene are SGHDT and YYEEEE. The CDR3 is made up of 15 amino acids. V gave up 1 base and J gave up 7 bases, with 15 bases separating them. The CDR3 DNA follows: TGTGCCAGCAGCTTGAGCTCCTTATACGGTAATGAGCAGTTCTTC. As protein: CASSLSSLYGNEQFF.

The CDR3 DNA follows: TGTGCCAGCAGCTTAGTCCCAGCTAGCGATATTATCACTGAAGCTTTCTTT. It is translated as CASSLVPASDIITEAFF. The genes are TRBV7-9 and TRBJ1-1; D unresolved. The V gene's germline CDR1 is SEHNR and CDR2 FQNEAQ (reference sequence). CDR3 length: 17 amino acids. V lost 1 base and J lost 4, with 19 bases in between.

The chain combines TRBV4-1 with TRBJ2-1; 11 bases are shared with TRBD2. CDR3 length: 17 residues. V shed 2 bases, J shed 4 bases, and the junction held 7 bases outside the gene matches. Germline CDR1 MGHRA, CDR2 YSYEKL. CDR3 protein: CASSQFPGLAGYNEQFF. The CDR3 region has the DNA TGCGCCAGCAGCCAATTCCCCGGACTAGCGGGTTACAATGAGCAGTTCTTC.

The CDR3 DNA sequence: TGTGCCAGCAGCGTAGCCGGGACAGGGACTGGCTACACCTTC. Translating it yields CASSVAGTGTGYTF. V is TRBV2 and J is TRBJ1-2; 9 bases agree with TRBD1. The CDR3 covers 14 residues. Per germline, CDR1 SNHLY and CDR2 FYNNEI. The V segment lost 6 bases and the J segment 7 bases; nucleotides outside the gene matches: 9. Together with reference TRBV2 and TRBJ1-2, the CDR3 gives the full variable domain: EPEVTQTPSHQVTQMGQEVILRCVPISNHLYFYWYRQILGQKVEFLVSFYNNEISEKSEIFDDQFSVERPDGSNFTLKIRSTKLEDSAMYFCASSVAGTGTGYTFGSGTRLTVV.

The V and J genes are TRBV5-1 and TRBJ2-2; 10 positions agree with TRBD2. CDR1 is SGHRS, CDR2 YFSETQ, per germline. The V and J ends lost 2 bases and 4 bases, in that order; junction bases with no gene match: 5. The CDR3 is 16 amino acids. The CDR3 nucleotides read TGCGCCAGCAGCTTTCTAGCGGGGGATCGCACCGGGGAGCTGTTTTTT. It yields the protein CASSFLAGDRTGELFF.

This clone occurred once. This chain joins TRBV27 and TRBJ1-2; D remains unclear. This CDR3 region has 18 residues. V shed 9 bases and J shed 1 base, with 27 bases lying between them. Germline loops: CDR1 MNHEY, CDR2 SMNVEV (reference sequence). The CDR3 region is CASYPDNPLMTFNYGYTF. DNA of the CDR3: TGTGCCAGTTACCCCGATAACCCCCTCATGACCTTTAACTATGGCTACACCTTC.

The chain combines TRBV5-1 with TRBJ1-1; 7 bases line up with TRBD1. Germline V gives CDR1 SGHRS, CDR2 YFSETQ. The CDR3 runs to 16 residues. V gave up 0 bases and J gave up 4 bases; unmatched junction bases: 9. The CDR3 reads CASSLVAGGRGTEAFF. The CDR3 DNA reads as TGCGCCAGCAGCTTGGTGGCAGGGGGGAGGGGCACTGAAGCTTTCTTT.

This sequence joins TRBV11-3 and TRBJ1-6; 7 positions agree with TRBD1. CDR1 and CDR2 (germline): SGHNT, YENEEA. The trim removed 6 bases at V and 9 bases at J, leaving 11 bases unmatched. This CDR3 has 15 residues. DNA of the CDR3: TGTGCCAGCAGTTCCTTGACAGGGAACGGTTCACCCCTCCACTTT. Translated, it gives CASSSLTGNGSPLHF.